This T cell receptor (beta chain) appears in the sequencing data of a study of technical replicates of blood from several donors. Sequencing was performed with immunoSEQ multiplex PCR; in TCRdb, only in-frame clones are kept and a portion is missing. The sample has about 82,000 clones; roughly 95% are singletons. CDR1 and CDR2 (germline): MDHEN, SYDVKM. This CDR3 contains 14 residues. The J segment lost 5 bases and the V segment lost 5 bases, leaving 7 bases of the junction unmatched. The rearrangement links TRBV28 to TRBJ1-2; 8 bases fit TRBD1. What was sequenced was T cells isolated from PBMCs. The clonotype comes from a human donor in good health. The CDR3 reads CASSPSGGGYGYTF. Written as DNA, the CDR3 is TGTGCCAGCAGTCCCTCAGGGGGCGGGTATGGCTACACCTTC.